The 22 T cell receptor beta chains given below trace back to one sample, sequenced in a study of cytomegalovirus exposure and HLA in healthy donors (dated by TCRdb to 2016 to 2017). The library was obtained by the immunoSEQ multiplex PCR assay. The multiplex PCR relied on a mix of 60 forward primers for TCR Vbeta segments and 13 reverse primers for TCR Jbeta segments. In TCRdb, the immuneACCESS table is reduced to in-frame sequences with V and J assigned. These tables do not hold every clone; where another copy was compared, an unresolved V gene accounts for under half, and the others remain unexplained. This sample comprises about 230,000 clones, 85% of them detected only once. The ten largest account for roughly 0.22% of the sample. The sample taken for sequencing was PBMCs. These receptors originate from a girl aged 2-10 years in good health and CMV-seronegative.

Only a few counts were recorded for this clone. The V and J genes are TRBV6-1 and TRBJ1-2, with 7 bases identical to TRBD1. The CDR3 has 13 amino acids. The V gene end was trimmed by 8 bases and the J gene end by 6 bases; junction bases not matched to a gene: 9. The germline gives CDR1 MNHNS, CDR2 SASEGT. For the CDR3, the DNA is TGTGCCAGCGCAAACAGGGGCGGCAATGGCTACACCTTC. Its translation: CASANRGGNGYTF.

The DNA of the CDR3 is TGTGCCAGCAGCTTTCAAAAGACCGGGACAGGGACCTACGAGCAGTACTTC. Translated: CASSFQKTGTGTYEQYF. The chain is built from TRBV5-6 and TRBJ2-7; 9 nucleotides line up with TRBD1. This CDR3 is 17 amino acids long. J was trimmed by 2 bases and V by 2 bases; bases with no gene match: 11. The germline CDR1 and CDR2 sequences are SGHDT and YYEEEE.

In regard to this clone: The DNA is left out, because the CDR3 cannot be placed on it with certainty; the CDR3 is given as TCRdb lists it. The rearrangement joins TRBV2 to TRBJ1-4; the table gives TRBD1 as D, unverified against the DNA. Germline V gene lookup returns CDR1 SNHLY and CDR2 FYNNEI. The CDR3 is 14 residues long, ends included. The CDR3 here is CASILDRGNEKLFF.

The chain employs TRBV10-1 and TRBJ2-1; 8 bases map to TRBD2. The J segment lost 0 bases and the V segment lost 4 bases, leaving 2 bases of the junction unmatched. The CDR3 loop spans 15 amino acids. CDR1 is WNHNN, CDR2 SYGVQD, per germline (reference sequence). The CDR3, as DNA: TGCGCCAGCAGTGGGAGCGGGAGCTCCTACAATGAGCAGTTCTTC. Encoded protein: CASSGSGSSYNEQFF.

CDR3 sequence (DNA): TGCGCCGCGGGGGGGGTTCCTAACACTGAAGCTTTCTTT. Translation gives CAAGGVPNTEAFF. The chain carries TRBV4-1 and TRBJ1-1; maybe TRBD1 (5 bases). The CDR3 loop spans 13 amino acids. The germline gives CDR1 MGHRA, CDR2 YSYEKL. V lost 11 bases to trimming and J lost 2 bases, with 15 bases between them.

The V call is TRBV7-8, the J call TRBJ2-3, with TRBD2 as a possible D gene (7 bases). The V end lost 2 bases, the J end lost 2 bases, and 14 bases lay between the germline ends. Germline assignment: CDR1 SGHVS and CDR2 FQNEAQ. The length of the CDR3 is 16 residues. CDR3 amino acids: CASSLRGTNPTDTQYF. In DNA, the CDR3 is TGTGCCAGCAGCTTAAGGGGGACTAACCCCACAGATACGCAGTATTTT.

The table lists this clone with a few counts. V is TRBV18 and J is TRBJ1-4; 8 nucleotides agree with TRBD1. This CDR3 is built from 16 residues. Germline-derived CDR1 and CDR2 are KGHSH and LQKENI. The V gene end was trimmed by 4 bases and the J gene end by 3 bases; junction bases not matched to a gene: 7. CDR3 sequence (DNA): TGTGCCAGCTCACGGTCCGGGACAGGCCCTAATGAAAAACTGTTTTTT. It yields the protein CASSRSGTGPNEKLFF.

The J gene is TRBJ1-1, the V gene TRBV10-3; D may be TRBD1 (6 bases). Germline-derived CDR1 and CDR2 are ENHRY and SYGVKD. The CDR3 spans 13 residues. Trimming took off 6 bases at V and 5 bases at J, with 13 bases between the two ends. In DNA form, the CDR3 reads TGTGCCATCAGAAGAGGGGGGGGGACTGAAGCTTTCTTT. This translates into CAIRRGGGTEAFF.

The rearrangement links TRBV9 to TRBJ2-3; TRBD1 is a possible D gene (6 bases). The CDR3 totals 15 residues. Germline assignment: CDR1 SGDLS and CDR2 YYNGEE. V lost 1 base to trimming and J lost 1 base, with 10 bases between them. For the CDR3, the DNA is TGTGCCAGCAGCGTATGGGGGCTAGGCACAGATACGCAGTATTTT. This sequence encodes CASSVWGLGTDTQYF.

This clone was seen a handful of times. The chain links TRBV12-5 to TRBJ2-5; tentative D call: TRBD1 (5 bases). With 1 base removed from V and 2 bases from J, the gap between germline ends came to 8 bases. This CDR3 spans 14 amino acids. The germline V gene encodes CDR1 LGHNT and CDR2 FRNRAP. The CDR3 region is CASGLGQRQETQYF. CDR3 DNA: TGTGCTAGTGGTTTGGGACAGAGGCAAGAGACCCAGTACTTC.

The chain employs TRBV2 and TRBJ2-7; 11 nucleotides line up with TRBD2. This CDR3 comprises 15 residues. The V gene end was trimmed by 3 bases and the J gene end by 6 bases; junction bases not matched to a gene: 7. Germline-derived CDR1 and CDR2 are SNHLY and FYNNEI. CDR3 sequence (DNA): TGTGCCAGCAGTGATCATAGCGGGAGGGCCTCCGAGCAGTACTTC. As protein: CASSDHSGRASEQYF.

This clone has a handful of counts. The chain joins TRBV5-4 to TRBJ2-1, with D perhaps matching TRBD2 (5 bases). The CDR3 loop spans 13 amino acids. Between the trimmed V and J ends, which lost 5 bases and 0 bases, there was a span of 6 bases. Germline CDR1 is SGHNT and CDR2 is YYREEE (reference sequence). The CDR3 loop is CASRGSSYNEQFF. For the CDR3, the DNA is TGTGCCAGCAGGGGGAGCTCCTACAATGAGCAGTTCTTC.

J is TRBJ2-1 and V is TRBV6-1; 8 bases fit TRBD2. Germline V CDR1 and CDR2: MNHNS, SASEGT. This CDR3 comprises 15 residues. V lost 7 bases and J lost 2; bases outside the gene matches: 7. CDR3 residues: CASTRVAGTYNEQFF. The CDR3 region has the DNA TGTGCCAGCACCCGAGTAGCGGGAACCTACAATGAGCAGTTCTTC.

CDR3 coding DNA: TGTGCCATCAGTTCACTAGGAGAGATCCTACTGGGCACAGATACGCAGTATTTT. Protein product: CAISSLGEILLGTDTQYF. The chain joins TRBV10-3 to TRBJ2-3; tentatively, D is TRBD2 (5 bases). Trimming stripped 5 bases from V and 1 base from J, with 22 bases between. There are 18 residues in the CDR3. Germline V gives CDR1 ENHRY, CDR2 SYGVKD.

The chain recombines TRBV5-4 with TRBJ2-1; 9 bases align to TRBD2. The CDR3 is 16 residues long. V shed 2 bases, J shed 2 bases, and the junction held 5 bases outside the gene matches. Per germline, CDR1 SGHNT and CDR2 YYREEE (reference sequence). CDR3 amino acids: CASSFGGGEAYNEQFF. The CDR3 region has the DNA TGTGCCAGCAGCTTCGGCGGGGGGGAGGCCTACAATGAGCAGTTCTTC.

The genes are TRBV21-1 and TRBJ2-5; the table's TRBD2 call for D was not verified on the DNA. TRBV21-1 is listed as a pseudogene. The CDR3 extends over 13 amino acids. DNA for the CDR3: TGTGCCAGCAGCAAAGGACGAGGGGAGACCCAGTACTTC. It yields the protein CASSKGRGETQYF.

The chain recombines TRBV5-1 with TRBJ2-7, with 10 bases aligning to TRBD2. The germline V gene encodes CDR1 SGHRS and CDR2 YFSETQ. The CDR3 spans 19 residues. The V and J ends lost 3 bases and 2 bases, in that order; junction bases with no gene match: 17. The CDR3 region has the DNA TGCGCCAGCAGCTCGGGCGTGGCGGGCACGGGACTAGCGACCTACGAGCAGTACTTC. This gives the protein CASSSGVAGTGLATYEQYF.

The chain couples TRBV5-1 to TRBJ2-2; 14 nucleotides agree with TRBD2. After removal of 4 bases from V and 6 bases from J, the junction contained 8 bases not matched to a gene. This CDR3 is 17 amino acids long. Germline V CDR1 and CDR2: SGHRS, YFSETQ. The CDR3 sequence is CASSGGTSGGIPGELFF. In DNA, the CDR3 is TGCGCCAGCAGCGGGGGGACTAGCGGGGGAATCCCCGGGGAGCTGTTTTTT.

The J gene is TRBJ2-5, the V gene TRBV2; 13 nucleotides line up with TRBD2. The closer fit of TRBJ2-7 to the DNA end suggests the J call may be wrong. CDR1 and CDR2 from the germline V gene are SNHLY and FYNNEI. The CDR3 covers 15 residues. CDR3 in amino acids: CASSWTSGGTYEQYF. The DNA of the CDR3 is TGTGCCAGCAGTTGGACTAGCGGGGGCACCTACGAGCAGTACTTC.

V gene TRBV5-1 combines with J gene TRBJ2-1, with D possibly TRBD2 on 7 matching bases. Germline CDR1 SGHRS, CDR2 YFSETQ. Trimming removed 2 bases from V and 6 bases from J, with 15 bases in between. The CDR3 runs 15 residues. The CDR3 coding sequence is TGCGCCAGCAGCTTTGATGGGGGGGCCACCAATGAGCAGTTCTTC. Translated: CASSFDGGATNEQFF. The full variable domain, with the rest looked up from reference TRBV5-1 and TRBJ2-1, is KAGVTQTPRYLIKTRGQQVTLSCSPISGHRSVSWYQQTPGQGLQFLFEYFSETQRNKGNFPGRFSGRQFSNSRSEMNVSTLELGDSALYLCASSFDGGATNEQFFGPGTRLTVL.

This chain joins TRBV4-1 and TRBJ1-4; TRBD1 might be the D (5 bases). The CDR3 consists of 15 residues. The germline V gene encodes CDR1 MGHRA and CDR2 YSYEKL. V gave up 3 bases and J gave up 1 base, with 9 bases separating them. CDR3 sequence (DNA): TGCGCCAGCAGCCAGAGGGGAGGAACTAATGAAAAACTGTTTTTT. Its protein is CASSQRGGTNEKLFF.

The chain uses TRBV19 and TRBJ1-5, with TRBD1 matching over 10 bases. CDR1 is LNHDA, CDR2 SQIVND, per germline (reference sequence). The CDR3 totals 16 residues. The ends lost 4 bases at V and 3 bases at J; junction bases unmatched: 6. The CDR3 sequence is CASSRTDRGTNQPQHF. The CDR3 nucleotides are TGTGCCAGTAGTAGAACGGACAGGGGGACCAATCAGCCCCAGCATTTT. Supplemented by reference TRBV19 and TRBJ1-5, the full variable domain reads DGGITQSPKYLFRKEGQNVTLSCEQNLNHDAMYWYRQDPGQGLRLIYYSQIVNDFQKGDIAEGYSVSREKKESFPLTVTSAQKNPTAFYLCASSRTDRGTNQPQHFGDGTRLSIL.